This T cell receptor (beta chain) appears in the sequencing data of a study of STAT5B mutations in CD4+ large granular lymphocyte leukemia (dated 2022 in TCRdb). Describing the broader study: Among healthy controls, the CDR3 'QG' motif was associated with a particular HLA allele. Flow cytometry on FACSCanto II or FACSVerse showed that the purified fractions were more than 95% pure among lymphocytes. The study compared the TCRbeta repertoires of patients with CD4+ T-cell large granular lymphocyte leukemia against the TCRbeta repertoires of healthy blood donors. The study at large found these results: Main leukemic clonotypes were private to each patient, although 20% to 25% of the main leukemic clonotypes were found at low frequency in the non-leukemic repertoires of other patients. The data were not HLA-matched, and the higher clonality in CD4+ T-LGLL than in CD8+ T-LGLL could be due to the relatively small sample size. CD4-sorted patient repertoires appeared more clonal than healthy CD4+ repertoires, and this difference persisted after removing the putative leukemic clones.

Worth noting for this clone: The target of this receptor is not known. One base away there is no much larger clone; base qualities are not given.

Buffy coats from 35 to 40 blood donors, supplied by the Finnish Red Cross blood service, were used as healthy controls. All TCR-sequenced material derived from peripheral blood: patient blood samples and healthy donor buffy coats. Ficoll-Hypaque gradient centrifugation was used to isolate peripheral blood mononuclear cells. CD4+ cells were magnetically purified from the buffy coats of healthy controls. Genomic DNA was extracted using the Gentra Puregene Cell and Tissue kit, and a Qubit 2.0 fluorometer was used to quantify it. The immunoSEQ assay at survey resolution was used to sequence TCRbeta rearrangements from genomic DNA. The authors' pipeline ran thus. In the TCR sequencing data, the lowest productive clonotype frequency that could be detected was 2.59 x 10-5. Analyses included only productive TCRbeta rearrangements, meaning complete and in-frame sequences. Clonality for each sample was calculated as Simpson clonality in the immunoSEQ Analyzer version 3.0. Clones were binned by frequency as very rare, small, medium, large (1-20%) or hyperexpanded (>20%). Generation probabilities were estimated with OLGA 1.2.3, V-gene circos plots were generated with VDJtools, specificities were searched for in VDJdb, and CDR3 motifs were identified with GLIPH. The immuneACCESS repertoire file appears here via TCRdb, limited to in-frame rearrangements. These files lack a portion of the clones; in checked studies, under half of the deficit traces to unresolved V genes, and the cause of the others is not known. From that table come the V and J calls and clone size; the DNA was used to work out D and trimming. The sample table contains fewer than 25,000 clones; only one count was recorded for about 88% of them. Approximately 13% of the sample is held by the ten biggest clonotypes.

This receptor was obtained from a human donor in good health. The sample taken for sequencing was CD4+ T cells from blood buffy coats.

The CDR3 loop reads CASSETRDGPNTGELFF. The DNA sequence follows: TGCGCCAGCAGTGAAACGAGGGACGGCCCGAACACCGGGGAGCTGTTTTTT. This chain joins TRBV10-1 to TRBJ2-2, with the D call tentatively TRBD1 or TRBD2, each fitting 5 bases. Including the terminal cysteine and phenylalanine, the CDR3 comprises 17 residues. The retained sequence is limited to the CDR3, 51 bases, with the frame set at the first base. V drops 3 bases and J drops 0 bases, leaving 14 bases in between. From a lookup of the germline V gene (reference sequence), CDR1 and CDR2 are WNHNN and SYGVQD.